The present T cell receptor beta chain was sequenced within a study of control samples from healthy donors and cancer patients. V was trimmed by 2 bases and J by 1 base, leaving 20 bases between them. This CDR3 spans 18 amino acids. Per germline, CDR1 KGHSH and CDR2 LQKENI. Sequencing used immunoSEQ multiplex PCR; TCRdb keeps in-frame clones, though not all of them. The sample holds about 180,000 clones, approximately 92% seen once. The chain recombines TRBV18 with TRBJ2-5; the D gene is possibly TRBD2 (9 bases). The origin of this receptor is a man aged 25-40 years in good health. The sequencing sample was made of blood. CDR3 coding DNA: TGTGCCAGCTCACCAGGACAGGGTAGAGCGGGAGGCCAAGAGACCCAGTACTTC. Protein: CASSPGQGRAGGQETQYF.